The T cell receptor (beta chain) under discussion was sequenced for a study of cytomegalovirus exposure and HLA in healthy donors. Whole-study results and caveats: Presence/absence analysis assumed near-uniform sequencing depth across donors.

CDR1 is SGHRS, CDR2 YFSETQ, per germline. The CDR3 length is 14 residues. With 0 bases removed from V and 5 bases from J, the gap between germline ends came to 9 bases. Researchers ran the PCR with 60 Vbeta and 13 Jbeta primers. TCRdb's copy holds only in-frame clones and misses some; the assay was immunoSEQ multiplex PCR. The sample records under 250,000 clones, roughly four fifths being singletons. Details on this clone: Its antigen is currently unknown.

J is TRBJ1-3 and V is TRBV5-1; D not resolved. The specimen sequenced was PBMCs. The sequence came from a woman aged 55-70 years in good health and CMV-seropositive. CDR3: CASSLASQRNTIYF. The CDR3 bases are TGCGCCAGCAGCTTGGCCTCACAGAGAAACACCATATATTTT.